One T cell receptor (beta chain) is described in this entry. Antigen unknown. The healthy adult donors were HIV-negative and reported no recent acute infections or vaccinations. This sample was included in a study of shared clonotypes between healthy human individuals. Turning to the study itself: Donors, aged 18 to 49, were a couple of women and a few men.

DNA at about 210 ng, about 30,000 T cell genomes, went into sorted-subset replicate PCRs. The table came from immunoSEQ multiplex PCR; TCRdb's copy has only in-frame clones and leaves some out. Among fewer than 2.5 million clones, 93% were seen once, and the ten largest hold around 0.37%. General study findings and limits: Donor clonotype sharing was expected to depend on sequencing depth.

The CDR3 runs 11 residues. The germline V and J ends were trimmed by 1 base and 6 bases, with 7 bases remaining between them. CDR1 and CDR2 from the germline V gene are GTSNPN and SVGIG (reference sequence). The rearrangement links TRBV30 to TRBJ2-7; D possibly corresponds to TRBD2 (5 bases). The source material was naive CD4+ T cells from PBMCs. Subset described: CD45RA+ positively selected. This receptor was taken from a man younger than 35 in good health. Some clones in this sample may be carry-over from other donors' samples. For the CDR3, the DNA is TGTGCCTGGAGTGCTCGGGGCGAGCAGTACTTC. Its translation: CAWSARGEQYF.